This entry features one T cell receptor (beta chain) sequence. Its antigen is undetermined. The data belong to a study of shared clonotypes between healthy human individuals. Regarding the study as a whole: The rarefaction results pointed to incomplete sorted-subset sequencing despite large depth.

Naive CD8 cells were CD45RO-negative, positively selected for CCR7, excluding terminally differentiated effector memory CD45RA+ cells. Participating donors were healthy, HIV-negative adults free of recent acute infections or vaccinations. CDR3 size: 13 residues. Germline V gene lookup returns CDR1 SGHVS and CDR2 FNYEAQ. V lost 5 bases to trimming and J lost 10 bases, with 15 bases between them. Profiling relied on immunoSEQ multiplex PCR, and the TCRdb table lists in-frame clones only, not all of them. The sample holds around 2,000,000 clones, about 92% seen once. Sequenced material: naive CD8+ T cells from PBMCs. J is TRBJ2-1 and V is TRBV7-6; D assignment may be TRBD1 or TRBD2 (5 bases each). The sequence came from a man in his late teens or twenties in good health. Some clones in this sample may be carry-over from other donors' samples. As DNA, the CDR3 is TGTGCCAGCAGCCCCCGGGATACAGGAGAGCAGTTCTTC. Its protein product is CASSPRDTGEQFF.